The rows below give T cell receptor beta chains drawn from one sample of a study of PD-1 blockade in classical Hodgkin lymphoma. Here immunoSEQ multiplex PCR was the method, and the copy in TCRdb shows in-frame clones only, minus some. The sample holds roughly 100,000 clones, around nine tenths seen once. The sequenced sample was peripheral blood mononuclear cells (PBMCs), obtained before the fourth cycle of nivolumab. The source of these receptors is a human donor with classical Hodgkin lymphoma. Each CDR3 is given with its conserved first and last residue. Fields, in order: J gene, CDR3 length, clone size, V gene, D gene, CDR3 protein, CDR3 DNA. A D gene is named only where the DNA matches it firmly. Clone size appears in some rows only: once, few, many, or a class for an expanded clone.

j_call: TRBJ2-3
cdr3_length: 15
clone_size: .
v_call: TRBV27
d_call: TRBD1
cdr3_aa: CASSVTGARTDTQYF
cdr3_nt: TGTGCCAGCAGTGTCACAGGGGCTCGCACAGATACGCAGTATTTT

j_call: TRBJ2-1
cdr3_length: 16
clone_size: .
v_call: TRBV28
d_call: TRBD2
cdr3_aa: CASSPIGLAGQNEQFF
cdr3_nt: TGTGCCAGCAGTCCTATTGGACTAGCGGGACAAAATGAGCAGTTCTTC

j_call: TRBJ2-1
cdr3_length: 16
clone_size: .
v_call: TRBV7-2
d_call: .
cdr3_aa: CASSGSGSLSYNEQFF
cdr3_nt: TGTGCCAGCAGCGGCTCGGGCTCTCTCTCCTACAATGAGCAGTTCTTC

j_call: TRBJ2-3
cdr3_length: 13
clone_size: .
v_call: TRBV29-1
d_call: TRBD2
cdr3_aa: CSAAGGSTDTQYF
cdr3_nt: TGCAGCGCAGCGGGGGGTAGCACAGATACGCAGTATTTT

j_call: TRBJ1-4
cdr3_length: 13
clone_size: few
v_call: TRBV5-8
d_call: .
cdr3_aa: CASSLAVTEKLFF
cdr3_nt: TGTGCCAGCAGCTTGGCCGTAACTGAAAAACTGTTTTTT

j_call: TRBJ1-1
cdr3_length: 13
clone_size: .
v_call: TRBV6-5
d_call: TRBD1
cdr3_aa: CASSYAGGAEAFF
cdr3_nt: TGTGCCAGCAGTTACGCAGGGGGGGCTGAAGCTTTCTTT

j_call: TRBJ2-2
cdr3_length: 15
clone_size: .
v_call: TRBV5-1
d_call: TRBD1
cdr3_aa: CASTPGTVSTGELFF
cdr3_nt: TGCGCCAGCACGCCCGGGACAGTGAGCACCGGGGAGCTGTTTTTT

j_call: TRBJ2-7
cdr3_length: 19
clone_size: .
v_call: TRBV5-6
d_call: TRBD1
cdr3_aa: CASTLVRDRETILLRGMVF
cdr3_nt: TGTGCCAGCACCCTTGTGAGGGACAGGGAAACAATACTCCTACGAGGGATGGTGTTC

j_call: TRBJ2-7
cdr3_length: 13
clone_size: .
v_call: TRBV30
d_call: .
cdr3_aa: CSTERNSRLEQYF
cdr3_nt: TGTTCCACCGAGCGAAACTCCCGGCTCGAGCAGTACTTC

j_call: TRBJ1-2
cdr3_length: 15
clone_size: few
v_call: TRBV2
d_call: .
cdr3_aa: CASSEASRVVGGYTF
cdr3_nt: TGTGCCAGCAGTGAAGCTAGTAGGGTCGTGGGAGGCTACACCTTC

j_call: TRBJ2-7
cdr3_length: 15
clone_size: .
v_call: TRBV7-7
d_call: TRBD1
cdr3_aa: CASSLRTGVHYEQYF
cdr3_nt: TGTGCTAGCAGCTTGAGGACAGGGGTCCACTACGAGCAGTACTTC

j_call: TRBJ2-7
cdr3_length: 16
clone_size: .
v_call: TRBV6-5
d_call: .
cdr3_aa: CASSYYRDGGSYEQYF
cdr3_nt: TGTGCCAGCAGTTACTATAGGGACGGCGGATCCTACGAGCAGTACTTC

j_call: TRBJ1-1
cdr3_length: 14
clone_size: .
v_call: TRBV28
d_call: TRBD1
cdr3_aa: CATQLRQGLREAFF
cdr3_nt: TGTGCCACCCAACTTAGACAGGGACTGAGGGAAGCTTTCTTT

j_call: TRBJ2-1
cdr3_length: 14
clone_size: .
v_call: TRBV19
d_call: TRBD1
cdr3_aa: CANKQGPRYNEQFF
cdr3_nt: TGTGCCAACAAACAGGGGCCCAGATACAATGAGCAGTTCTTC

j_call: TRBJ1-1
cdr3_length: 15
clone_size: .
v_call: TRBV6-5
d_call: TRBD1
cdr3_aa: CASQSLSGGLGEAFF
cdr3_nt: TGTGCCAGCCAGAGCTTGTCAGGGGGCTTAGGTGAAGCTTTCTTT

j_call: TRBJ2-1
cdr3_length: 11
clone_size: once
v_call: TRBV12-5
d_call: .
cdr3_aa: CASGLTWEQFF
cdr3_nt: TGTGCTAGTGGTTTAACTTGGGAGCAGTTCTTC

j_call: TRBJ2-7
cdr3_length: 15
clone_size: .
v_call: TRBV6-5
d_call: .
cdr3_aa: CASSTLSQGAYEQYF
cdr3_nt: TGTGCCAGCAGTACCCTTTCACAAGGGGCCTACGAGCAGTACTTC

j_call: TRBJ2-7
cdr3_length: 14
clone_size: once
v_call: TRBV2
d_call: TRBD1
cdr3_aa: CASSRGQGAYEQYF
cdr3_nt: TGTGCCAGCAGTAGAGGGCAGGGGGCCTACGAGCAGTACTTC

j_call: TRBJ2-3
cdr3_length: 15
clone_size: .
v_call: TRBV7-9
d_call: TRBD1
cdr3_aa: CASSFGGQGAPGQYF
cdr3_nt: TGTGCCAGCAGCTTCGGAGGACAGGGGGCGCCCGGGCAGTATTTT

j_call: TRBJ2-7
cdr3_length: 13
clone_size: .
v_call: TRBV6-5
d_call: .
cdr3_aa: CASSEGPSYEQYF
cdr3_nt: TGTGCCAGCAGTGAAGGTCCCTCCTACGAGCAGTACTTC

j_call: TRBJ1-3
cdr3_length: 17
clone_size: once
v_call: TRBV4-1
d_call: .
cdr3_aa: CASSQANRTSTGNTIYF
cdr3_nt: TGCGCCAGCAGCCAAGCTAATAGGACTTCGACTGGAAACACCATATATTTT

j_call: TRBJ1-2
cdr3_length: 15
clone_size: .
v_call: TRBV5-8
d_call: .
cdr3_aa: CASSLVAGSNYGYTF
cdr3_nt: TGTGCCAGCAGCTTGGTGGCAGGGTCTAACTATGGCTACACCTTC

j_call: TRBJ1-1
cdr3_length: 13
clone_size: .
v_call: TRBV18
d_call: .
cdr3_aa: CASSPSGKPEAFF
cdr3_nt: TGTGCCAGCTCACCGTCAGGGAAGCCCGAAGCTTTCTTT

j_call: TRBJ1-1
cdr3_length: 15
clone_size: once
v_call: TRBV28
d_call: .
cdr3_aa: CASTLRRSMNTEAFF
cdr3_nt: TGTGCCAGCACCCTCAGACGGAGCATGAACACTGAAGCTTTCTTT